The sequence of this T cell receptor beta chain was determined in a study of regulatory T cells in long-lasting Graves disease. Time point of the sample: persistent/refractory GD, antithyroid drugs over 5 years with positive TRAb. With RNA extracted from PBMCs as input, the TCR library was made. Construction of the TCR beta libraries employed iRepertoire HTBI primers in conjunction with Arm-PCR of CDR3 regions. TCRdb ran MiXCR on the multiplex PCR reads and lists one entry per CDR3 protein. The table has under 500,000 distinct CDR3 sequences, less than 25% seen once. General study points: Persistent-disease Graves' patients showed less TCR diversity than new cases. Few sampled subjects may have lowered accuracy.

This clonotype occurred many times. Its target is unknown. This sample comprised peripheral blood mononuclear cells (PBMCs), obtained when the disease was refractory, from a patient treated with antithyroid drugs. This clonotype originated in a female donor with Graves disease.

CDR3 sequence: CASSSSGGATEAFF. CDR3 coding DNA: TGTGCCAGCAGCTCGTCGGGGGGGGCCACTGAAGCTTTCTTT. J is TRBJ1-1 and V is TRBV7-9; possible D gene TRBD1, 6 bases. The CDR3 is 14 amino acids. Germline V CDR1 and CDR2: SEHNR, FQNEAQ (reference sequence). V lost 4 bases to trimming and J lost 4 bases, with 13 bases between them.